Described below is a single T cell receptor (beta chain) sequence and its context. At one end, the junction sequence differs from germline, possibly due to a read error. Researchers ran the PCR with 60 Vbeta and 13 Jbeta primers. The protocol was immunoSEQ multiplex PCR, while the TCRdb copy is restricted to in-frame clones and leaves out a portion. This sample has 100,000 to 150,000 clones, with roughly 72% found just once. This sample was taken from a study of cytomegalovirus exposure and HLA in healthy donors. The overall study: A preliminary data release comprised tens of millions of unique TCRs obtained from HLA-typed donors.

Germline V CDR1 and CDR2: SEHNR, FQNEAQ (reference sequence). The CDR3 extends over 15 amino acids. The TCR was taken from a male donor in good health and CMV-seronegative. Specimen: PBMCs. J is TRBJ2-2 and V is TRBV7-9; a weak D match, TRBD1 (6 bases). Here the CDR3 reads CSSSLVTGSTGELFF. For the CDR3, the DNA is TGTTCCAGCAGCTTAGTCACAGGGAGCACCGGGGAGCTGTTTTTT.